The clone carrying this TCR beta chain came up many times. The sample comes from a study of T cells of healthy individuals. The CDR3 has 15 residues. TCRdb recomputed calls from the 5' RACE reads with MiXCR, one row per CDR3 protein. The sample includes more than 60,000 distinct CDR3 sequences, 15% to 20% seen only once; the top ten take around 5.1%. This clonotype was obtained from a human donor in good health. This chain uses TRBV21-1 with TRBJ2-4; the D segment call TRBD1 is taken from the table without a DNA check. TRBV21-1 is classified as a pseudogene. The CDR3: CASEATPGHKNIQYF. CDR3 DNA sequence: TGTGCCAGCGAGGCAACACCCGGCCACAAAAACATTCAGTACTTC.